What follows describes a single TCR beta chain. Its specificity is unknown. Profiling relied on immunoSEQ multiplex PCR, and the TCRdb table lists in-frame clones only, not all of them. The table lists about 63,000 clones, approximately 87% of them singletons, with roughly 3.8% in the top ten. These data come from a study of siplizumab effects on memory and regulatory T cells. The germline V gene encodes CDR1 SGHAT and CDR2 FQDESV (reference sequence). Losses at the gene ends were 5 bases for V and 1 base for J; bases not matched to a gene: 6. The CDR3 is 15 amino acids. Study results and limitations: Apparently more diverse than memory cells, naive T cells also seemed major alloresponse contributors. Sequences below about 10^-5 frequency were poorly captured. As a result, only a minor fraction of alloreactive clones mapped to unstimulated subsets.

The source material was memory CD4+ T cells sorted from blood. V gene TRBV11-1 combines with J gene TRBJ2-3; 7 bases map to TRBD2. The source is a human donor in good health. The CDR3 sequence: CASSLLALGTDTQYF. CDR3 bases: TGTGCCAGCAGCCTACTAGCGCTCGGCACAGATACGCAGTATTTT.